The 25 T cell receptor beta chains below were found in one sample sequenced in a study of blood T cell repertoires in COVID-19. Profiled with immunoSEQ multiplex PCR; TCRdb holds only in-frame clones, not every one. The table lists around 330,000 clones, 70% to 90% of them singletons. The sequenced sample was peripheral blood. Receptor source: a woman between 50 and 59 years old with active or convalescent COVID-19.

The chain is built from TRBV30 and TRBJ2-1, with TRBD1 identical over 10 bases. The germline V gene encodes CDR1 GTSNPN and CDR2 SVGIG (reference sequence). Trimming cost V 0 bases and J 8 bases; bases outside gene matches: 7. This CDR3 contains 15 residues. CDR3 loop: CAWSVLGTGAYEQFF. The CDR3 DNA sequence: TGTGCCTGGAGTGTTCTTGGGACAGGGGCTTATGAGCAGTTCTTC. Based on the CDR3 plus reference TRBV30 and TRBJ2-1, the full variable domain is SQTIHQWPATLVQPVGSPLSLECTVEGTSNPNLYWYRQAAGRGLQLLFYSVGIGQISSEVPQNLSASRPQDRQFILSSKKLLLSDSGFYLCAWSVLGTGAYEQFFGPGTRLTVL.

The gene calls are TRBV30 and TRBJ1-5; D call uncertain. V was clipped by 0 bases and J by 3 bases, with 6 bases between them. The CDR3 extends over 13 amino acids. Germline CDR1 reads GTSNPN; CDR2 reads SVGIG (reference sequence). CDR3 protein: CAWSVADNQPQHF. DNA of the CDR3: TGTGCCTGGAGTGTGGCGGACAATCAGCCCCAGCATTTT.

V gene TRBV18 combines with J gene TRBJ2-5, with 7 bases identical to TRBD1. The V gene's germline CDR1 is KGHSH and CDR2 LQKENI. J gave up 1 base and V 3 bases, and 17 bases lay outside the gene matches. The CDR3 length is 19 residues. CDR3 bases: TGTGCCAGCTCACCGTCTTTTCTTCCGGGACAGCGTCTCCAAGAGACCCAGTACTTC. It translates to CASSPSFLPGQRLQETQYF.

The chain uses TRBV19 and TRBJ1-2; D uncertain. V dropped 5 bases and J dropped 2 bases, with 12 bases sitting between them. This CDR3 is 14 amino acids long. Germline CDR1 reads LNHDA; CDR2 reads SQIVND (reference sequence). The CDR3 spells CASSPRTVNYGYTF. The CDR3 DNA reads TGTGCCAGTAGTCCTCGGACTGTCAACTATGGCTACACCTTC.

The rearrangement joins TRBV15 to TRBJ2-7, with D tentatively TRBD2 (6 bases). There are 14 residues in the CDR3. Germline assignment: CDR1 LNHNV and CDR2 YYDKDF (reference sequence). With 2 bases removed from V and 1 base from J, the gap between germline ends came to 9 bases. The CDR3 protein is CATSRPGTSYEQYF. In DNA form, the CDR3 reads TGTGCCACCAGCAGACCTGGGACTTCCTACGAGCAGTACTTC.

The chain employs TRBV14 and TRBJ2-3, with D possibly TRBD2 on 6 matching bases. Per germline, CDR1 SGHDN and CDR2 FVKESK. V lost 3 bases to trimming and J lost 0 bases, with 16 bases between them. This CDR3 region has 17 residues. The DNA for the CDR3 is TGTGCCAGCAGCCAGGGACTTCTAGCGTACAGCACAGATACGCAGTATTTT. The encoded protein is CASSQGLLAYSTDTQYF.

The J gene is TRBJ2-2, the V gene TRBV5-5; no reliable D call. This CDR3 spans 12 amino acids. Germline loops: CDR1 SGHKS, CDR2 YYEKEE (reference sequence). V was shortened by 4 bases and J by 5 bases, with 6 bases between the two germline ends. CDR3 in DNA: TGTGCCAGCAGCCCAAATACCGGGGAGCTGTTTTTT. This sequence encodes CASSPNTGELFF.

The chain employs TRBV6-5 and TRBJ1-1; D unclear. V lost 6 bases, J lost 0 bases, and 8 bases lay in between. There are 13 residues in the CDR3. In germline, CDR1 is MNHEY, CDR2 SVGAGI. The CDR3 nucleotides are TGTGCCAGCAGCCAACTACTGAACACTGAAGCTTTCTTT. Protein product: CASSQLLNTEAFF.

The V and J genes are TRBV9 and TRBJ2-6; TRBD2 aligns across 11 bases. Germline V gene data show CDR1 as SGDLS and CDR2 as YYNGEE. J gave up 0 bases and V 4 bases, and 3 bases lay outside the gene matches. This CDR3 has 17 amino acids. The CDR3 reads CASSPLAGGSGANVLTF. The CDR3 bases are TGTGCCAGCAGCCCTCTAGCGGGGGGCTCTGGGGCCAACGTCCTGACTTTC.

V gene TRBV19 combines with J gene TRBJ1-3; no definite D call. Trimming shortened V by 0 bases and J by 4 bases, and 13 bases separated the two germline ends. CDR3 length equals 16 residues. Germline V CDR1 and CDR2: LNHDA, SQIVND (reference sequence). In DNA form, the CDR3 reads TGTGCCAGTAGTATAGATCCTTCCACAGCCGGAAACACCATATATTTT. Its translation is CASSIDPSTAGNTIYF.

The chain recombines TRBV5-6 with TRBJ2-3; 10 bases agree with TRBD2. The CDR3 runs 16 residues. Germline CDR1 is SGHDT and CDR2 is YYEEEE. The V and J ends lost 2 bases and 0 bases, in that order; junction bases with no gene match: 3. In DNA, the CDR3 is TGTGCCAGCAGCTTAGCGGGAGGGCCGAGCACAGATACGCAGTATTTT. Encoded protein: CASSLAGGPSTDTQYF. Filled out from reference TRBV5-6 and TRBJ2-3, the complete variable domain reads DAGVTQSPTHLIKTRGQQVTLRCSPKSGHDTVSWYQQALGQGPQFIFQYYEEEERQRGNFPDRFSGHQFPNYSSELNVNALLLGDSALYLCASSLAGGPSTDTQYFGPGTRLTVL.

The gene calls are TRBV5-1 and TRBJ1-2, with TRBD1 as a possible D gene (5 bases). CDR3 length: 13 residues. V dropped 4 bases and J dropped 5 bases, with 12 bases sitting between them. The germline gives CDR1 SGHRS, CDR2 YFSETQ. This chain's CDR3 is CASSPDRIYGYTF. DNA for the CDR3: TGCGCCAGCAGCCCCGACAGAATTTATGGCTACACCTTC.

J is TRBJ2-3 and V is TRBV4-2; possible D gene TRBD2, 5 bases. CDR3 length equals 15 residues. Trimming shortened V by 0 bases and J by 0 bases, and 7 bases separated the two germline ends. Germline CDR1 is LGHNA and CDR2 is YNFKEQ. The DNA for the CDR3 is TGTGCCAGCAGCCAAGACGGGGATAGCACAGATACGCAGTATTTT. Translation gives CASSQDGDSTDTQYF.

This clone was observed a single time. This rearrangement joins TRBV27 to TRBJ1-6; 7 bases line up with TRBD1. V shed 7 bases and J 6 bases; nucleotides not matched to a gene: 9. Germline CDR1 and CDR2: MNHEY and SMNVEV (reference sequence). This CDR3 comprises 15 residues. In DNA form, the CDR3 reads TGTGCCAGCACCACAGGGGAGCCCTTTAATTCACCCCTCCACTTT. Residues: CASTTGEPFNSPLHF.

The CDR3 here is CASSYLGGGPNTGELFF. The CDR3 nucleotides are TGTGCCAGCAGTTATTTAGGCGGGGGGCCGAACACCGGGGAGCTGTTTTTT. The chain combines TRBV6-2 or TRBV6-3 with TRBJ2-2, with 8 bases matching TRBD2. The CDR3 is 17 amino acids. The V gene's germline CDR1 is MNHEY and CDR2 SVGEGT. With V trimmed by 3 bases and J by 0 bases, 6 bases remained unmatched.

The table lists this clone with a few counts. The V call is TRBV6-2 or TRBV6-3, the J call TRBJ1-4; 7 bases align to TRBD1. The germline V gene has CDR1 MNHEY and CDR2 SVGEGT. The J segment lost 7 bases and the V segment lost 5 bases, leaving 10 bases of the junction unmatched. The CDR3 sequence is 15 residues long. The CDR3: CASSPTGTAFEKLFF. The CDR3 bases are TGTGCCAGCAGTCCAACCGGGACAGCGTTTGAAAAACTGTTTTTT.

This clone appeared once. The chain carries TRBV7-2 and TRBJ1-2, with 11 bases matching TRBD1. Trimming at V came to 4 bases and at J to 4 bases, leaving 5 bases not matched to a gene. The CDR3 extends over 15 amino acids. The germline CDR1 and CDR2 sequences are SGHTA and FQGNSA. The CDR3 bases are TGTGCCAGCAGCTGGGGACAGGGGGTGCCCTATGGCTACACCTTC. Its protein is CASSWGQGVPYGYTF. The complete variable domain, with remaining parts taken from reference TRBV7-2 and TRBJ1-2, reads GAGVSQSPSNKVTEKGKDVELRCDPISGHTALYWYRQSLGQGLEFLIYFQGNSAPDKSGLPSDRFSAERTGGSVSTLTIQRTQQEDSAVYLCASSWGQGVPYGYTFGSGTRLTVV.

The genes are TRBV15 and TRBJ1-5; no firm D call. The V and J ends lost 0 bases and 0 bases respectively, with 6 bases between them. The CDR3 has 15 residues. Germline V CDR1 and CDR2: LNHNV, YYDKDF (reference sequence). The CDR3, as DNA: TGTGCCACCAGCAGAGATGCGTATAGCAATCAGCCCCAGCATTTT. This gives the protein CATSRDAYSNQPQHF.

The CDR3 DNA follows: TGTGCCAGCAGCTCCACCGGGGGTATTCTGGGAACTGAAGCTTTCTTT. Translated: CASSSTGGILGTEAFF. V gene TRBV7-3 combines with J gene TRBJ1-1; the D gene is possibly TRBD1 (5 bases). CDR1 and CDR2 from the germline V gene are SGHTA and FQGTGA. V was shortened by 4 bases and J by 5 bases, with 20 bases between the two germline ends. This CDR3 has 16 amino acids.

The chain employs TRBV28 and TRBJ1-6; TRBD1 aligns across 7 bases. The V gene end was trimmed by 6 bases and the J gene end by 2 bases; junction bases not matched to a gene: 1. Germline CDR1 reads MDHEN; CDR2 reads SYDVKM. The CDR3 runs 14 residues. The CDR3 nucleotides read TGTGCCAGCAGGGGGACAGCCTATAATTCACCCCTCCACTTT. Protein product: CASRGTAYNSPLHF.

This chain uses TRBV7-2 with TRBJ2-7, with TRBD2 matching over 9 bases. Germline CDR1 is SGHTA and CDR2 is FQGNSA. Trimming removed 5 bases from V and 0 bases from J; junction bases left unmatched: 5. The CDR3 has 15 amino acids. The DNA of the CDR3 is TGTGCCAGCAGCAAGACTAGCGGTAGCTCCTACGAGCAGTACTTC. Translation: CASSKTSGSSYEQYF. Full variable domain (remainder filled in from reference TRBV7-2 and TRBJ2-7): GAGVSQSPSNKVTEKGKDVELRCDPISGHTALYWYRQSLGQGLEFLIYFQGNSAPDKSGLPSDRFSAERTGGSVSTLTIQRTQQEDSAVYLCASSKTSGSSYEQYFGPGTRLTVT.

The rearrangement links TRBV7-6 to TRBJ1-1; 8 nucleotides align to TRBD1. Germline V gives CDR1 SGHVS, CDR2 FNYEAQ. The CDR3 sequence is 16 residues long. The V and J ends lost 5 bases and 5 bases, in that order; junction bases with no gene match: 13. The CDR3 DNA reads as TGTGCCAGCAGCCCAAACTATGGACAGGGCGGAACTGAAGCTTTCTTT. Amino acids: CASSPNYGQGGTEAFF.

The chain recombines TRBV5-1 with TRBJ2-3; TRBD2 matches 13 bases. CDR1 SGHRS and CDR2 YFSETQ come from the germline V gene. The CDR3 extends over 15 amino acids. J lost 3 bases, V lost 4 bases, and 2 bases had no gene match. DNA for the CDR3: TGCGCCAGCAGCGCGGGACTAGCGGGAACAGATACGCAGTATTTT. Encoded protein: CASSAGLAGTDTQYF.

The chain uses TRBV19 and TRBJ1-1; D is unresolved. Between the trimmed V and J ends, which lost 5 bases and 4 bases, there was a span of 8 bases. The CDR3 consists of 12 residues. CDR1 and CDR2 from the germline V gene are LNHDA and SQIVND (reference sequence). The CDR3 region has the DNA TGTGCCAGTAGTCTGGCGGGCACTGAAGCTTTCTTT. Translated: CASSLAGTEAFF.

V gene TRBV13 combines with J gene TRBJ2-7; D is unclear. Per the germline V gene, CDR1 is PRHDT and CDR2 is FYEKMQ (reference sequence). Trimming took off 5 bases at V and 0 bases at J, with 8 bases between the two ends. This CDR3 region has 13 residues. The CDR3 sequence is CASSPESSYEQYF. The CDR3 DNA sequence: TGTGCCAGCAGCCCCGAGAGCTCCTACGAGCAGTACTTC.